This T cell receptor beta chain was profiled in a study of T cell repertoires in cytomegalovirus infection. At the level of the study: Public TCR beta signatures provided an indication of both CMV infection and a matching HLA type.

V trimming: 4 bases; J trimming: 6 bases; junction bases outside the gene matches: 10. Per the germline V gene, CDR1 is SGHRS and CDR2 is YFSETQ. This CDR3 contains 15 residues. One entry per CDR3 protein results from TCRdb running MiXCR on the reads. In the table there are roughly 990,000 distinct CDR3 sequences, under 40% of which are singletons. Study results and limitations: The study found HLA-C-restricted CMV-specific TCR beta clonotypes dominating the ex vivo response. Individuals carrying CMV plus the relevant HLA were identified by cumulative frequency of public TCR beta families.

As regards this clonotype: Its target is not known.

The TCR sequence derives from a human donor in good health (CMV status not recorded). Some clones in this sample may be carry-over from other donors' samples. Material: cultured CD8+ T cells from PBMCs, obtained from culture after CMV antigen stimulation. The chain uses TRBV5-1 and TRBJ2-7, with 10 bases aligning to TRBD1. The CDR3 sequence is CASSAWGQGISEQYF. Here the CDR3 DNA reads TGCGCCAGCAGCGCCTGGGGACAGGGGATCTCCGAGCAGTACTTC.